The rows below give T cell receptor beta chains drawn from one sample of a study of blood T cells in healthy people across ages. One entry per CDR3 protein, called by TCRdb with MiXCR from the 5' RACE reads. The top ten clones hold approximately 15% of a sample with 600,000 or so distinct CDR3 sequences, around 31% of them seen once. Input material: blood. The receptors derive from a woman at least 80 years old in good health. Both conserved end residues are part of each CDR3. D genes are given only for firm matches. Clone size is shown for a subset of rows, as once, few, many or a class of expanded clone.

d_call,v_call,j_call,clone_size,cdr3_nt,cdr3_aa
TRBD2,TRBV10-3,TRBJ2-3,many,TGTGCCTCTGACCGGACTAGCGGGGGCAACACAGATACGCAGTATTTT,CASDRTSGGNTDTQYF
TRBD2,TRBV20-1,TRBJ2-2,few,TGCAGTGCTAGAGTAGCGGGGGGGGGCACCGGGGAGCTGTTTTTT,CSARVAGGGTGELFF
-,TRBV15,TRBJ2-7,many,TGTGCCACCAGCAGAGGCGGCCTTGCCTACGAGCAGTACTTC,CATSRGGLAYEQYF
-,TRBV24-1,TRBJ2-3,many,TGTGCCACCAGTGACCCTCGGACAGTGGACATAGATACGCAGTATTTT,CATSDPRTVDIDTQYF
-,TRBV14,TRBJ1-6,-,TGTGCCAGCAGCGTCAGGGGCCCAAATAATTCACCCCTCCACTTT,CASSVRGPNNSPLHF
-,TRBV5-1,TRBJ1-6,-,TGCGCCAGCAGCTTGATGAGGGACTCCTATAATTCACCCCTCCACTTT,CASSLMRDSYNSPLHF
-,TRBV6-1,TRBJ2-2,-,TGTGCCAGCAGTGGTATTATTTCGAACACCGGGGAGCTGTTTTTT,CASSGIISNTGELFF
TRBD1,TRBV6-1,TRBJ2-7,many,TGTGCCAGCAGAGGGTCACGCCGGGACAGGGACTACGAGCAGTACTTC,CASRGSRRDRDYEQYF
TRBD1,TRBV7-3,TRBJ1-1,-,TGTGCCAGCAGCTTATGGGGGGACAGGGGAACTGAAGCTTTCTTT,CASSLWGDRGTEAFF
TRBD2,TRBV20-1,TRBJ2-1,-,TGCAGTGCTAGAGATTGGCTAGCGGGGGGGCCTAGCTACAATGAGCAGTTCTTC,CSARDWLAGGPSYNEQFF
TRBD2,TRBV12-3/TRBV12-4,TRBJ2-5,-,TGTGCCAGCATCCTAACAGCGGGGGAGACCCAGTACTTC,CASILTAGETQYF
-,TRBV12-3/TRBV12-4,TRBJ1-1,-,TGTGCCAGCAGTTTAAAGAAAGGGGCGGCAAGCACTGAAGCTTTCTTT,CASSLKKGAASTEAFF
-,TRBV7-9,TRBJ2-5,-,TGTGCCAGCAGCTTGGACTCCCAACAGTACTTC,CASSLDSQQYF
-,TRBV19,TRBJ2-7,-,TGTACCAGCCGCGGAGAGGTCTACGAGCAGTACTTC,CTSRGEVYEQYF
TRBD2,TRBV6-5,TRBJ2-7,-,TGTGCCAGCAGTCTGCTAGCGGGGAACTACGAGCAGTACTTC,CASSLLAGNYEQYF
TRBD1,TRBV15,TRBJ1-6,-,TGTGCCACCAGCAGTTGGGACAGGGAGAATTCACCCCTCCACTTT,CATSSWDRENSPLHF
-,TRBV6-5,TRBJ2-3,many,TGTGCCAGCAGTTACCCCGGCGGACTCAACACAGATACGCAGTATTTT,CASSYPGGLNTDTQYF
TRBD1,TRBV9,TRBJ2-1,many,TGTGCCAGCAGCCCCCGGGACAGGGGGCAGAATGAGCAGTTCTTC,CASSPRDRGQNEQFF
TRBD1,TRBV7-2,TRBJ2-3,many,TGTGCCAGCAGCTTTGGGGACAGGGGGGTCTACACAGATACGCAGTATTTT,CASSFGDRGVYTDTQYF
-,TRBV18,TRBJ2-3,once,TGTGCCAGCTCAGCCCGCTTGGGAAGCACAGATACGCAGTATTTT,CASSARLGSTDTQYF
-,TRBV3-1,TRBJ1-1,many,TGTGCCAGCAGCCAAGAGGGGAGGACTGAAGCTTTCTTT,CASSQEGRTEAFF
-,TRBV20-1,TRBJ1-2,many,TGCAGTGCGGTACAGGGCCTACTTGACTATGGCTACACCTTC,CSAVQGLLDYGYTF
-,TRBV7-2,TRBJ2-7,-,TGTGCCAGCAGCTCCAACAGGGCTGCCTACGAGCAGTACTTC,CASSSNRAAYEQYF
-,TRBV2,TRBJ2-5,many,TGTGCCAGCAGTGAAGTTACGGGACCAGAGACCCAGTACTTC,CASSEVTGPETQYF
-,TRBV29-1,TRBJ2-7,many,TGCAGCGTGTGGGATTACGAGCAGTACTTC,CSVWDYEQYF
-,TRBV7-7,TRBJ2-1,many,TGTGCTAGCAGCTTAGAGATGAGCTCCTACAATGAGCAGTTCTTC,CASSLEMSSYNEQFF
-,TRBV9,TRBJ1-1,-,TGTGCCAGCAGCAATACCAACACTGAAGCTTTCTTT,CASSNTNTEAFF
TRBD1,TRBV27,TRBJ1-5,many,TGTGCCAGCAGTTTATCGACAGGGGGCCTAGGGCAGCCCCAGCATTTT,CASSLSTGGLGQPQHF
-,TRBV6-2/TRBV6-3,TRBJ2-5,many,TGTGCCAGCAGTTATGGGGGAAAAGAGACCCAGTACTTC,CASSYGGKETQYF
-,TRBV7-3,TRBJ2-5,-,TGTGCCAGCAGCCCCTCCCTTGGCGACAATGAGCAGTACTTC,CASSPSLGDNEQYF
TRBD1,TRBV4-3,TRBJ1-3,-,TGCGCCAGCAGCCAGGAAGTTCCGGGACAGGGAAACACCATATATTTT,CASSQEVPGQGNTIYF
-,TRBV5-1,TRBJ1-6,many,TGCGCCAGCAGCCGGGACACTCGTGTGGATAATTCACCCCTCCACTTT,CASSRDTRVDNSPLHF
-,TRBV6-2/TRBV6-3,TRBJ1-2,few,TGTGCCAGCACTAACCGACGGCCAGCTAACTATGGCTACACCTTC,CASTNRRPANYGYTF
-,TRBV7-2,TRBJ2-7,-,TGTGCCAGCAGCTTAGGGGGGTCTGTTAACTACGAGCAGTACTTC,CASSLGGSVNYEQYF
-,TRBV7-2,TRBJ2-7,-,TGTGCCAGCAGCCCCACTAGAATAATATCCTACGAGCAGTACTTC,CASSPTRIISYEQYF
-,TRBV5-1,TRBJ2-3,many,TGCGCCAGCAGCTTGCCTCCCTCGGGGCAGTATTTT,CASSLPPSGQYF
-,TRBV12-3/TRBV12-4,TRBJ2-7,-,TGTGCCAGCAGGACGGCCAGCTCCTACAATGAGCAGTACTTC,CASRTASSYNEQYF
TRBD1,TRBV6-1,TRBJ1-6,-,TGTGCCAGCAGGAGAGGGGGCAGGAGCACCTATAATTCACCCCTCCACTTT,CASRRGGRSTYNSPLHF
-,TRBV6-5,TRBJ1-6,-,TGTGCCAGCAGTTATTTACAGGGAGCCAATTCACCCCTCCACTTT,CASSYLQGANSPLHF
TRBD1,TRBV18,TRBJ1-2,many,TGTGCCAGCTCACCACAGGGACAGATAGTTTATGGCTACACCTTC,CASSPQGQIVYGYTF
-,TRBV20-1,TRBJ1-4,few,TGCAGTGCTGACCTCGGAGGCGGTGAAAAACTGTTTTTT,CSADLGGGEKLFF